The T cell receptor beta chain under discussion was sequenced for a study of metastatic and nonmetastatic thyroid tumors. Turning to the study itself: From malignant and benign thyroid patients, repertoires in blood and in tumor or nodule tissue were compared.

There were no patients who had received any treatment before thyroid surgery. CDR3 length: 16 residues. Trimming removed 5 bases from V and 4 bases from J; junction bases left unmatched: 10. The germline gives CDR1 MNHEY, CDR2 SMNVEV (reference sequence). A few counts support this clone. Its antigen remains unidentified. As originally analysed: CDR3 was compared across clinicopathological groups, and the resulting differences were used to build a distant-metastasis classifier for papillary thyroid cancer. Via MiXCR, TCRdb re-called the PCR reads. These V and J calls derive from TCRdb rather than the authors' analysis. The sample shows fewer than 20,000 clones, around a fifth of them seen only once. Study-wide findings and caveats: Reported TCR beta diversity, measured in blood and tumor, was significantly higher for malignant thyroid tumors than for benign nodules.

The V gene is TRBV27, the J gene TRBJ2-2; 7 positions match TRBD2. Source material: tumor tissue. The sequence was obtained from a female donor with papillary thyroid cancer or a benign thyroid nodule (not recorded which). Some clones in this sample may be carry-over from other donors' samples. DNA of the CDR3: TGTGCCAGCAGTCGACTAGCTGTAGGGCCCACCGGGGAGCTGTTTTTT. Amino acids: CASSRLAVGPTGELFF.